Detailed here is one T cell receptor (beta chain). The antigen is undetermined. The data belong to a study of T cell responses to AZD1222 COVID-19 vaccine. About the study: Second doses at about 4 or about 12 weeks were pooled.

Method: immunoSEQ multiplex PCR; TCRdb's copy keeps in-frame clones and lacks some. There are more than 95,000 clones in the sample; about 87% occur only once, and 4% to 5.5% lies in the top ten. General study points: Donors were chiefly white British, with a greater number of females, and clonal diversity was perhaps underestimated. Two doses of AZD1222 preceded a rise in Spike-specific TCR breadth and depth.

V was cut by 2 bases and J by 2 bases, with 12 bases left in between. This CDR3 has 15 amino acids. CDR1 is MNHEY, CDR2 SVGEGT, per germline. The V and J genes are TRBV6-2 or TRBV6-3 and TRBJ1-2; unclear D gene. The specimen was peripheral blood, collected on day 0 of AZD1222 vaccination. The sequence was obtained from an adult in good health. CDR3 DNA: TGTGCCAGCAGTTACGACCCGACGGGAAACTATGGCTACACCTTC. It yields the protein CASSYDPTGNYGYTF.